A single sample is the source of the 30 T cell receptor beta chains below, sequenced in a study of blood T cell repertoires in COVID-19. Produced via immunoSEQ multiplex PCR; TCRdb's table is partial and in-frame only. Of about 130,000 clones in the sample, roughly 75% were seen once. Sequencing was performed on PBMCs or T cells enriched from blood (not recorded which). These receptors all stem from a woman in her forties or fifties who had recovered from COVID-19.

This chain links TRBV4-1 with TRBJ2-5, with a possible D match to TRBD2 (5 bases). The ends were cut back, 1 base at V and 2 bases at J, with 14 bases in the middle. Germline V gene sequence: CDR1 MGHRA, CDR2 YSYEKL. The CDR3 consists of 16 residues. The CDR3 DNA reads TGCGCCAGCAGCCAAGTGAGCGGTGGGGTACAAGAGACCCAGTACTTC. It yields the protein CASSQVSGGVQETQYF.

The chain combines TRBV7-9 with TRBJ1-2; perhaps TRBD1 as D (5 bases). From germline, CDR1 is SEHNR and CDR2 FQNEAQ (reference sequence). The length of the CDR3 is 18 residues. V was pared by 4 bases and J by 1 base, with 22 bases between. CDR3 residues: CASSSTFEGGTHNYGYTF. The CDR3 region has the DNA TGTGCCAGCAGCTCCACATTCGAGGGAGGGACCCATAACTATGGCTACACCTTC.

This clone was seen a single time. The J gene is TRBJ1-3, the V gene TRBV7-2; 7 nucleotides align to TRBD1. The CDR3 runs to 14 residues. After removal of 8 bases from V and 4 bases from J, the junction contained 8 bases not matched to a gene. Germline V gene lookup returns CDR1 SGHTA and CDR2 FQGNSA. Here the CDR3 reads CASFRDSTGNTIYF. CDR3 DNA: TGTGCCAGCTTCCGGGACAGTACAGGAAACACCATATATTTT.

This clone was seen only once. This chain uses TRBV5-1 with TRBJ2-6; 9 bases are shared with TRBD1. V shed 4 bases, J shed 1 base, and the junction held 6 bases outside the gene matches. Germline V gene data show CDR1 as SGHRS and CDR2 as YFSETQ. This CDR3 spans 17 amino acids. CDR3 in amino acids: CASSDPGQGSGANVLTF. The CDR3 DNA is TGCGCCAGCAGCGACCCGGGACAGGGATCTGGGGCCAACGTCCTGACTTTC.

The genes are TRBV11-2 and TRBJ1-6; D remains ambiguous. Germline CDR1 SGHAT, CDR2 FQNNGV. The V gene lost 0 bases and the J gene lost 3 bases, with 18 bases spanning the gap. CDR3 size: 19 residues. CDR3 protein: CASSLDRGTLYSYNSPLHF. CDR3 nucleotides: TGTGCCAGCAGCTTAGATCGGGGAACACTGTACAGCTATAATTCACCCCTCCACTTT.

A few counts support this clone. In DNA, the CDR3 is TGCGCCAGCAGATATACGACAGGGGAGGATTCACCCCTCCACTTT. It specifies CASRYTTGEDSPLHF. The chain links TRBV5-1 to TRBJ1-6, with 8 nucleotides matching TRBD1. The germline CDR1 and CDR2 sequences are SGHRS and YFSETQ. The CDR3 covers 15 residues. The V segment lost 5 bases and the J segment 8 bases; nucleotides outside the gene matches: 9. Full variable domain (remainder filled in from reference TRBV5-1 and TRBJ1-6): KAGVTQTPRYLIKTRGQQVTLSCSPISGHRSVSWYQQTPGQGLQFLFEYFSETQRNKGNFPGRFSGRQFSNSRSEMNVSTLELGDSALYLCASRYTTGEDSPLHFGNGTRLTVT.

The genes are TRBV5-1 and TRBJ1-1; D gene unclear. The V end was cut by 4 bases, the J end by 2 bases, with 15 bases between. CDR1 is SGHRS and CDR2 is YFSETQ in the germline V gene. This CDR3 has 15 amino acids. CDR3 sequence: CASSQLPPENTEAFF. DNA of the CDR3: TGCGCCAGCAGCCAACTACCCCCAGAAAACACTGAAGCTTTCTTT. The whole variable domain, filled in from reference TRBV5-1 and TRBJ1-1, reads KAGVTQTPRYLIKTRGQQVTLSCSPISGHRSVSWYQQTPGQGLQFLFEYFSETQRNKGNFPGRFSGRQFSNSRSEMNVSTLELGDSALYLCASSQLPPENTEAFFGQGTRLTVV.

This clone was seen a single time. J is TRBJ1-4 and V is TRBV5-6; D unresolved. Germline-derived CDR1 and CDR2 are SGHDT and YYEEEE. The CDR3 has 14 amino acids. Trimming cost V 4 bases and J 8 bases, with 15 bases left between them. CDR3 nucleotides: TGTGCCAGCAGCCCCATGGTGGGGAGGGAAAAACTGTTTTTT. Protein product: CASSPMVGREKLFF. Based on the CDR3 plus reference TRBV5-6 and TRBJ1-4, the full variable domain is DAGVTQSPTHLIKTRGQQVTLRCSPKSGHDTVSWYQQALGQGPQFIFQYYEEEERQRGNFPDRFSGHQFPNYSSELNVNALLLGDSALYLCASSPMVGREKLFFGSGTQLSVL.

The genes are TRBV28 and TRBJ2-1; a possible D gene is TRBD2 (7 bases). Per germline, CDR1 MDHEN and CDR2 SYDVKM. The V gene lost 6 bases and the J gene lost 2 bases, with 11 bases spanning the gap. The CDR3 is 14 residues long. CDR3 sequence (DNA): TGTGCCAGCAGAACCGGGGGGCCCTACAATGAGCAGTTCTTC. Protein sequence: CASRTGGPYNEQFF.

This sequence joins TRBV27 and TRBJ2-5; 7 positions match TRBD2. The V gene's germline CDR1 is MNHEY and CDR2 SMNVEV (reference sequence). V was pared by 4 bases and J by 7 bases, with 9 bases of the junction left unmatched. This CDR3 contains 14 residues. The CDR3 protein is CASSSRRGIGTQYF. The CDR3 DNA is TGTGCCAGCAGTTCCAGGCGGGGGATAGGGACCCAGTACTTC.

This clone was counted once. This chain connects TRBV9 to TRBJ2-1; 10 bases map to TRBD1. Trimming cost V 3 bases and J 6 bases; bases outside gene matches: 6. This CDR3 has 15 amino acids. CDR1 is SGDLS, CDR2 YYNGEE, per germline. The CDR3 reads CASSGRTGGVNEQFF. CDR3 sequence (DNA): TGTGCCAGCAGCGGCCGGACAGGGGGAGTCAATGAGCAGTTCTTC.

CDR3 protein: CASTTPGSSGNTIYF. CDR3 nucleotide sequence: TGTGCCAGCACTACGCCTGGGAGCTCTGGAAACACCATATATTTT. The chain recombines TRBV28 with TRBJ1-3; no clear D. V was shortened by 7 bases and J by 0 bases, with 13 bases between the two germline ends. The CDR3 is 15 amino acids. Germline values: CDR1 MDHEN, CDR2 SYDVKM.

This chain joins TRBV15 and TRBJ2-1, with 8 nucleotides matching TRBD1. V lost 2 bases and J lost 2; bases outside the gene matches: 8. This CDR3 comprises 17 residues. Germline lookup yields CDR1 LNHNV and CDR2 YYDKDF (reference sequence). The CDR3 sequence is CATSRPLDRGPYNEQFF. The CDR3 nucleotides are TGTGCCACCAGCAGACCCCTCGACAGGGGACCCTACAATGAGCAGTTCTTC.

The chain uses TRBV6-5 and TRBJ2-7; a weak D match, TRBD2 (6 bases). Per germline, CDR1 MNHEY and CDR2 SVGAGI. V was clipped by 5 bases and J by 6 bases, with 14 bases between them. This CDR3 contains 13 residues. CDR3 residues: CASSNPGGIEQYF. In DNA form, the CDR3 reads TGTGCCAGCAGTAATCCCGGAGGGATCGAGCAGTACTTC.

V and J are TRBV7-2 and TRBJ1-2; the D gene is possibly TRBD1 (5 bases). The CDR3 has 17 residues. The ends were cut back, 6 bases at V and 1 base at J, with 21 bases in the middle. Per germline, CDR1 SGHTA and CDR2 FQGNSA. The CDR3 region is CASSWRPSRGVNYGYTF. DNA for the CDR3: TGTGCCAGCAGTTGGCGTCCGAGTCGGGGGGTTAACTATGGCTACACCTTC.

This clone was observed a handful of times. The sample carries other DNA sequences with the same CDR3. CDR3 amino acids: CASSLGGAGNTIYF. In DNA, the CDR3 is TGTGCCAGCAGTTTGGGAGGGGCAGGAAACACCATATATTTT. The rearrangement joins TRBV28 to TRBJ1-3; TRBD1 is a possible D gene (5 bases). CDR1 is MDHEN and CDR2 is SYDVKM in the germline V gene. Trimming removed 3 bases at V and 4 bases at J, with 10 bases between. This CDR3 comprises 14 residues.

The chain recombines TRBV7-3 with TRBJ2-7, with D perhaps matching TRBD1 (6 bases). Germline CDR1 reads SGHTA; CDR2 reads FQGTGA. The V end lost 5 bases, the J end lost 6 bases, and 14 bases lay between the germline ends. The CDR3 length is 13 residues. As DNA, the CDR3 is TGTGCCAGCAGCGAACAACAGGGTAGCGAGCAGTACGTC. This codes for CASSEQQGSEQYV.

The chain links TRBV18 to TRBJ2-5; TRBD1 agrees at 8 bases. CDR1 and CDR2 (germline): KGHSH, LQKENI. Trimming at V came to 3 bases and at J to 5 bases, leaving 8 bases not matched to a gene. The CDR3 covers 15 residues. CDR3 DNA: TGTGCCAGCTCACCCGGGACAGGACGGACGGAGACCCAGTACTTC. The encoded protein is CASSPGTGRTETQYF.

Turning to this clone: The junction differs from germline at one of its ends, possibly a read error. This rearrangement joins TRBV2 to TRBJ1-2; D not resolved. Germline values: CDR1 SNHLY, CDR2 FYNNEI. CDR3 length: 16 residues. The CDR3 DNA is TGTGCCAGCAGGGAAGTAATCCTTCGGGCTAACTATGGCTACACCTTC. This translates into CASREVILRANYGYTF.

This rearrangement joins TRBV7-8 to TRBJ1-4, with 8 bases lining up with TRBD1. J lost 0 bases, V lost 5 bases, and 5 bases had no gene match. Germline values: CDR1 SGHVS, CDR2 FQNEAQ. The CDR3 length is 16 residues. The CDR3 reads CASSRRTGTTNEKLFF. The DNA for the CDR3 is TGTGCCAGCAGCCGTAGGACAGGGACAACTAATGAAAAACTGTTTTTT.

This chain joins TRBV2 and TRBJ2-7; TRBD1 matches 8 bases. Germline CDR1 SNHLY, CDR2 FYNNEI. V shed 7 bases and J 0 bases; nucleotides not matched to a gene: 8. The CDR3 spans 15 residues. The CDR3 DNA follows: TGTGCCAGCACCCCAGACAGGGGCCCCTCCTACGAGCAGTACTTC. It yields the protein CASTPDRGPSYEQYF.

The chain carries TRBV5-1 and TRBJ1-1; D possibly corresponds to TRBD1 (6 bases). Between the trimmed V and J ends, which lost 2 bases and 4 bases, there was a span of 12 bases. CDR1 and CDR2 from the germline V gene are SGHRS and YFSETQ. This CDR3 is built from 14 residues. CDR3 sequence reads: CASSLEGDVTEAFF. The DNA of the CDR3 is TGCGCCAGCAGCTTAGAGGGGGACGTCACTGAAGCTTTCTTT.

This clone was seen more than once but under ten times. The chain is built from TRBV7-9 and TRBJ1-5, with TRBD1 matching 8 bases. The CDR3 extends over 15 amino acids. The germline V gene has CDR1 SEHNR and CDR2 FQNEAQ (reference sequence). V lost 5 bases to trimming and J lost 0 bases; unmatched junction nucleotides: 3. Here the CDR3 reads CASSPQGDSNQPQHF. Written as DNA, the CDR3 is TGTGCCAGCAGCCCACAGGGGGATAGCAATCAGCCCCAGCATTTT.

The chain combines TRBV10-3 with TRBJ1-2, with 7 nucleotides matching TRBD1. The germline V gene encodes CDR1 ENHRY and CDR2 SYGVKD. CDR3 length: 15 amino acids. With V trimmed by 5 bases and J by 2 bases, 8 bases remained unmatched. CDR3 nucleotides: TGTGCCATCAGTTCCCCGGACAGGATCAACTATGGCTACACCTTC. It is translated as CAISSPDRINYGYTF.

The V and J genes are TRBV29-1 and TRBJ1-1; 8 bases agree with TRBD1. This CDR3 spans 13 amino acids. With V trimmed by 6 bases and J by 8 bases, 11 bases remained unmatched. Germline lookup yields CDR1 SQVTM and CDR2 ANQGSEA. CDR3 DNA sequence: TGCAGCGTCGTGACAGGGGATCCTTCCGAAGCTTTCTTT. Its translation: CSVVTGDPSEAFF.

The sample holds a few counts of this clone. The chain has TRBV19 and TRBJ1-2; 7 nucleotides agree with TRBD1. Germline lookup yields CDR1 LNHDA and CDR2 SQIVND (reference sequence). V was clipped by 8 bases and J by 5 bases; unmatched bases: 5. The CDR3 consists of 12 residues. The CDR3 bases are TGTGCCAGTGCCGGGACAGCTTATGGCTACACCTTC. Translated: CASAGTAYGYTF. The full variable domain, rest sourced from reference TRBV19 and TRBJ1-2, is DGGITQSPKYLFRKEGQNVTLSCEQNLNHDAMYWYRQDPGQGLRLIYYSQIVNDFQKGDIAEGYSVSREKKESFPLTVTSAQKNPTAFYLCASAGTAYGYTFGSGTRLTVV.

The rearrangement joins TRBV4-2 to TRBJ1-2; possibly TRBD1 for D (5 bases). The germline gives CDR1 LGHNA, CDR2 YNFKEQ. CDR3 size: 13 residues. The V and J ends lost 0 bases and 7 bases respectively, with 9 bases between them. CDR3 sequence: CASSQEGVGGYTF. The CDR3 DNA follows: TGTGCCAGCAGCCAAGAAGGGGTGGGTGGCTACACCTTC.

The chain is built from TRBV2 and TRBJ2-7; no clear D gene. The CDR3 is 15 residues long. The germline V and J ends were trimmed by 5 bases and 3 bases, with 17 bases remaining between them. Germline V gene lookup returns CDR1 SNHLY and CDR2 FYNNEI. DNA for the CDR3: TGTGCCAGCAGTCTCCGGGTCCGGAGTAGCTACGAGCAGTACTTC. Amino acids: CASSLRVRSSYEQYF.

The CDR3 sequence: CASSVAVAGETQYF. In DNA, the CDR3 is TGTGCCAGCAGCGTAGCGGTGGCAGGGGAGACCCAGTACTTC. The chain uses TRBV9 and TRBJ2-5; maybe TRBD1 (5 bases). The CDR3 is 14 residues long. The ends were cut back, 0 bases at V and 5 bases at J, with 11 bases in the middle. Germline V lookup: CDR1 SGDLS, CDR2 YYNGEE. The full variable domain, with the rest looked up from reference TRBV9 and TRBJ2-5, is DSGVTQTPKHLITATGQRVTLRCSPRSGDLSVYWYQQSLDQGLQFLIQYYNGEERAKGNILERFSAQQFPDLHSELNLSSLELGDSALYFCASSVAVAGETQYFGPGTRLLVL.

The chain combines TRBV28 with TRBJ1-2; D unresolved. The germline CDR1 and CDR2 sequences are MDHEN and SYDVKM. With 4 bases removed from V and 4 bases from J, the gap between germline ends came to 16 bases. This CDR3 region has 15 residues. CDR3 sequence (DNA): TGTGCCAGCAGTTCCCCCTCAGGTGCCAGCTATGGCTACACCTTC. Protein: CASSSPSGASYGYTF.